The 15 T cell receptor beta chains listed next were all sequenced from one sample in a study of shared clonotypes between healthy human individuals (TCRdb year 2020). Receptors were amplified or captured by the immunoSEQ multiplex PCR assay. TCRdb obtained this table from immuneACCESS and retained in-frame rearrangements with V and J assigned. These tables miss some clones; where compared with another copy, unresolved V genes account for less than half of the shortfall, and the remainder is unexplained. This sample comprises about 980,000 clones, roughly 72% of them detected only once. The ten largest clones add up to around 1.4% of the sample. Source material: memory CD4+ T cells sorted from blood. The cell subset or site label for this specimen denotes: CD45RA-negative fraction. These receptors came from a man between 18 and 29 years old in good health.

The chain carries TRBV15 and TRBJ2-3; TRBD1 aligns across 7 bases. The CDR3 has 18 residues. Germline-derived CDR1 and CDR2 are LNHNV and YYDKDF (reference sequence). V was clipped by 2 bases and J by 3 bases; unmatched bases: 14. This CDR3 reads CATSRLTTGSVRTDTQYF. The CDR3 DNA reads TGTGCCACCAGCAGACTTACGACAGGGTCGGTAAGGACAGATACGCAGTATTTT.

This clone showed up just once. V and J are TRBV5-3 and TRBJ1-1; D gene uncertain. TRBV5-3 qualifies as an ORF whose function is uncertain. This CDR3 spans 13 amino acids. V lost 0 bases to trimming and J lost 1 base, with 4 bases between them. CDR3 sequence reads: CARSLEGNTEAFF. The CDR3 DNA reads as TGTGCCAGAAGCTTGGAGGGGAACACTGAAGCTTTCTTT.

The chain recombines TRBV5-6 with TRBJ2-5, with 13 nucleotides matching TRBD2. The germline CDR1 and CDR2 sequences are SGHDT and YYEEEE. The CDR3 is 17 residues long. V shed 5 bases and J 6 bases; nucleotides not matched to a gene: 13. The CDR3 nucleotides read TGTGCCAGCAGGCGCGGGACTAGCGGGGATCCGGTTAAGACCCAGTACTTC. It codes for CASRRGTSGDPVKTQYF.

The CDR3 reads CASSSRGRMNTEAFF. CDR3 bases: TGTGCCAGCAGCTCGCGGGGACGGATGAACACTGAAGCTTTCTTT. The J gene is TRBJ1-1, the V gene TRBV7-9, with a weak D call TRBD1 (5 bases). The germline V gene has CDR1 SEHNR and CDR2 FQNEAQ (reference sequence). The length of the CDR3 is 15 residues. With 4 bases removed from V and 0 bases from J, the gap between germline ends came to 12 bases.

This chain joins TRBV5-1 and TRBJ2-1, with TRBD1 as a possible D gene (6 bases). With 0 bases removed from V and 2 bases from J, the gap between germline ends came to 12 bases. The CDR3 consists of 16 residues. CDR1 is SGHRS, CDR2 YFSETQ, per germline. The CDR3 loop reads CASSLATGTPYNEQFF. DNA of the CDR3: TGCGCCAGCAGCTTGGCGACAGGCACCCCCTACAATGAGCAGTTCTTC.

The chain uses TRBV5-1 and TRBJ2-3; 8 bases line up with TRBD1. The V gene's germline CDR1 is SGHRS and CDR2 YFSETQ. Trimming cost V 5 bases and J 3 bases; bases outside gene matches: 20. The CDR3 has 19 residues. CDR3 DNA sequence: TGCGCCAGCAGTTTTCTTGGGACAGGCGGCGGGCAGGGTACAGATACGCAGTATTTT. This codes for CASSFLGTGGGQGTDTQYF.

The chain couples TRBV11-1 to TRBJ2-1, with 16 bases lining up with TRBD2. Germline lookup yields CDR1 SGHAT and CDR2 FQDESV (reference sequence). The ends lost 6 bases at V and 7 bases at J; junction bases unmatched: 3. The CDR3 consists of 15 residues. CDR3 residues: CASRRGLAGGNEQFF. CDR3 DNA sequence: TGTGCCAGCAGACGGGGACTAGCGGGGGGGAATGAGCAGTTCTTC. The entire variable domain, with the rest obtained from reference TRBV11-1 and TRBJ2-1, is as follows: EAEVAQSPRYKITEKSQAVAFWCDPISGHATLYWYRQILGQGPELLVQFQDESVVDDSQLPKDRFSAERLKGVDSTLKIQPAELGDSAMYLCASRRGLAGGNEQFFGPGTRLTVL.

The chain recombines TRBV5-1 with TRBJ2-7, with 8 bases matching TRBD2. The CDR3 extends over 14 amino acids. The J segment lost 6 bases and the V segment lost 0 bases, leaving 5 bases of the junction unmatched. Germline CDR1 is SGHRS and CDR2 is YFSETQ. In nucleotides, the CDR3 is TGCGCCAGCAGCTTGGTCGGGGGGGCTTCCGAGCAGTACTTC. It is translated as CASSLVGGASEQYF.

This chain links TRBV28 with TRBJ2-2; D unclear. The V and J ends lost 8 bases and 1 base respectively, with 5 bases between them. The CDR3 extends over 12 amino acids. Germline V lookup: CDR1 MDHEN, CDR2 SYDVKM. CDR3 nucleotides: TGTGCCAGCCGACGGAACACCGGGGAGCTGTTTTTT. Residues: CASRRNTGELFF.

The chain links TRBV7-2 to TRBJ2-1; D not certain. V dropped 3 bases and J dropped 5 bases, with 5 bases sitting between them. From germline, CDR1 is SGHTA and CDR2 FQGNSA. This CDR3 is built from 12 residues. CDR3 in amino acids: CASSFGNNEQFF. The CDR3, as DNA: TGTGCCAGCAGCTTTGGGAACAATGAGCAGTTCTTC.

The rearrangement links TRBV7-2 to TRBJ2-2; D is unresolved. With 3 bases removed from V and 1 base from J, the gap between germline ends came to 3 bases. The CDR3 covers 13 residues. Germline assignment: CDR1 SGHTA and CDR2 FQGNSA. CDR3 DNA sequence: TGTGCCAGCAGCTTTTGGAACACCGGGGAGCTGTTTTTT. Translation gives CASSFWNTGELFF. Using reference TRBV7-2 and TRBJ2-2 for the parts outside the CDR3, the full variable domain is GAGVSQSPSNKVTEKGKDVELRCDPISGHTALYWYRQSLGQGLEFLIYFQGNSAPDKSGLPSDRFSAERTGGSVSTLTIQRTQQEDSAVYLCASSFWNTGELFFGEGSRLTVL.

The chain is built from TRBV29-1 and TRBJ2-7; 9 nucleotides line up with TRBD1. Trimming removed 6 bases from V and 2 bases from J; junction bases left unmatched: 8. The CDR3 is 14 residues long. Germline assignment: CDR1 SQVTM and CDR2 ANQGSEA. As DNA, the CDR3 is TGCAGCGTCGCCCGCGGGACAGGGACCTACGAGCAGTACTTC. Translated, it gives CSVARGTGTYEQYF.

This clone was seen just once. This chain uses TRBV18 with TRBJ2-7, with a weak D call TRBD2 (5 bases). Germline lookup yields CDR1 KGHSH and CDR2 LQKENI. The CDR3 runs to 15 residues. Trimming cost V 2 bases and J 4 bases, with 15 bases left between them. In nucleotides, the CDR3 is TGTGCCAGCTCACCAGTGGGTATCCGGGAATACGAGCAGTACTTC. This gives the protein CASSPVGIREYEQYF.

The V gene is TRBV2, the J gene TRBJ1-2; 8 nucleotides match TRBD1. The CDR3 runs to 14 residues. Trimming at V came to 6 bases and at J to 3 bases, leaving 6 bases not matched to a gene. Germline V gives CDR1 SNHLY, CDR2 FYNNEI. The CDR3 reads CASRLTGADYGYTF. DNA of the CDR3: TGTGCCAGCAGATTGACAGGGGCCGACTATGGCTACACCTTC. Full variable domain (remainder filled in from reference TRBV2 and TRBJ1-2): EPEVTQTPSHQVTQMGQEVILRCVPISNHLYFYWYRQILGQKVEFLVSFYNNEISEKSEIFDDQFSVERPDGSNFTLKIRSTKLEDSAMYFCASRLTGADYGYTFGSGTRLTVV.

The count of this clone is one. The V and J genes are TRBV6-5 and TRBJ1-2; D perhaps matches TRBD1 (6 bases). Trimming took 0 bases from V and 8 from J, leaving 13 bases between them. The germline V gene encodes CDR1 MNHEY and CDR2 SVGAGI. This CDR3 has 14 residues. The CDR3 protein is CASSYSLGAVGYTF. The CDR3 coding sequence is TGTGCCAGCAGTTACTCGTTGGGGGCGGTAGGCTACACCTTC.